The T cell receptor beta chain described here comes from a study of T cells in Graves' hyperthyroidism and ophthalmopathy. Points from the study as a whole: A median around 6.4 months before onset, the model predicted ophthalmopathy.

Using more than 8 ml of fresh peripheral blood, PBMCs were prepared. CDR3 length: 13 residues. V lost 8 bases and J 2 bases, leaving 12 bases between the germline ends. CDR1 and CDR2 (germline): WNHNN, SYGVQD (reference sequence). With respect to this clonotype: Antigen unknown.

Amplification of TCR beta CDR3 regions was performed using RNA transcripts as template. The study used the HTBI primer set for a first-round RT-PCR of the TCR CDR3. TCRdb called the multiplex PCR reads again in MiXCR, with one record for every CDR3 protein. The sample lists under 350,000 distinct CDR3 sequences, 15% to 20% occurring once. Input material: blood. The chain employs TRBV10-1 and TRBJ2-5; the D is unclear. The receptor's source is a woman between 45 and 65 years old with Graves' hyperthyroidism. CDR3 DNA: TGCGCCAGCTTAATCATGATACAAGAGACCCAGTACTTC. Its protein is CASLIMIQETQYF.